The source of this TCR beta chain is a study of technical replicates of blood from four donors. The protocol was immunoSEQ multiplex PCR, while the TCRdb copy is restricted to in-frame clones and leaves out a portion. The sample records 75,000 to 95,000 clones, over 80% being singletons. Trimming removed 3 bases from V and 3 bases from J, with 8 bases in between. This CDR3 has 14 residues. Germline V lookup: CDR1 MDHEN, CDR2 SYDVKM. The sequenced material came from T cells isolated from PBMCs. The V and J genes are TRBV28 and TRBJ2-2; tentatively, D is TRBD2 (6 bases). The sequence was obtained from a human donor in good health. The DNA for the CDR3 is TGTGCCAGCAGTTTTGGGACTCACACCGGGGAGCTGTTTTTT. This encodes CASSFGTHTGELFF.